The entry that follows covers one TCR beta chain sequence. The data were produced by immunoSEQ multiplex PCR, yet TCRdb's version contains in-frame clones alone and is incomplete. This sample has 950,000 to 1,200,000 clones; roughly 80% occur once, and the top ten carry over 0.8%. The data stem from a study of shared clonotypes between healthy human individuals. Each donor was a Caucasian adult residing in Nashville, Tennessee. V gave up 7 bases and J gave up 0 bases, with 14 bases separating them. Germline loops: CDR1 MNHEY, CDR2 SVGAGI. This CDR3 has 15 amino acids. V and J are TRBV6-5 and TRBJ2-3; D may be TRBD2 (6 bases). The sample comprised memory CD4+ T cells from PBMCs. Sample subset: CD45RA-negative fraction. This TCR derives from a man between 18 and 29 years old in good health. Some clones in this sample may be carry-over from other donors' samples. The CDR3 protein is CASTRDLSSTDTQYF. The CDR3 nucleotides are TGTGCCAGCACCCGGGACTTATCTAGCACAGATACGCAGTATTTT.